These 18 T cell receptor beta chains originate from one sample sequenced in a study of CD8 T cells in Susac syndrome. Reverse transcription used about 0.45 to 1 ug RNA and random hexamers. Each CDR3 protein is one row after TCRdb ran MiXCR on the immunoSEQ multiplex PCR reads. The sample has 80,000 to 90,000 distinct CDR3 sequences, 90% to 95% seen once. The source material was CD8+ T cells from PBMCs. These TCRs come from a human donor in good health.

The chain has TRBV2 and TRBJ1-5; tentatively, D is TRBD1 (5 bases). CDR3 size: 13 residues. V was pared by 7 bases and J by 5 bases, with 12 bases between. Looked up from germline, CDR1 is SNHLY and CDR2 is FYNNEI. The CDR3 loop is CASNPTADQPQHF. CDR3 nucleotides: TGTGCCAGCAATCCGACAGCTGATCAGCCCCAGCATTTT.

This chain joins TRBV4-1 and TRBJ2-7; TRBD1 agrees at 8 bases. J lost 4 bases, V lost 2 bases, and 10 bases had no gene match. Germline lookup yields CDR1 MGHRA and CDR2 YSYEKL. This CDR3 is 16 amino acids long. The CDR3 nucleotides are TGCGCCAGCAGCCAACCCCGGACAGGGAGCGGTTACGAGCAGTACTTC. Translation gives CASSQPRTGSGYEQYF.

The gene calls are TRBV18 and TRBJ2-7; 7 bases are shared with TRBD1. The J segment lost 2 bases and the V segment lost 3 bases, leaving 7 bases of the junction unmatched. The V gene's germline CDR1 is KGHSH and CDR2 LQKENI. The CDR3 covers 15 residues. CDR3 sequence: CASSPVHRGTYEQYF. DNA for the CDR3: TGTGCCAGCTCACCGGTCCACAGGGGAACCTACGAGCAGTACTTC.

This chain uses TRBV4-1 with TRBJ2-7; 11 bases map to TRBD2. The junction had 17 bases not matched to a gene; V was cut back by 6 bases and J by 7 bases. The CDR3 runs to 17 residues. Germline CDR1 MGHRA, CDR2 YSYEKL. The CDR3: CASSPEALAGGPGEQYF. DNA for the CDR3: TGCGCCAGCAGTCCAGAAGCCTTAGCGGGGGGGCCTGGGGAGCAGTACTTC.

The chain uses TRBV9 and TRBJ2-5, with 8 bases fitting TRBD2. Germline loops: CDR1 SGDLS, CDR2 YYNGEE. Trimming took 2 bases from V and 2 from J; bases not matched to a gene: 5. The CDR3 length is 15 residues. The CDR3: CASSVGSGGQETQYF. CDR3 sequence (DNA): TGTGCCAGCAGCGTCGGAAGCGGGGGTCAAGAGACCCAGTACTTC. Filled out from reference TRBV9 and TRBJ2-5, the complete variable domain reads DSGVTQTPKHLITATGQRVTLRCSPRSGDLSVYWYQQSLDQGLQFLIQYYNGEERAKGNILERFSAQQFPDLHSELNLSSLELGDSALYFCASSVGSGGQETQYFGPGTRLLVL.

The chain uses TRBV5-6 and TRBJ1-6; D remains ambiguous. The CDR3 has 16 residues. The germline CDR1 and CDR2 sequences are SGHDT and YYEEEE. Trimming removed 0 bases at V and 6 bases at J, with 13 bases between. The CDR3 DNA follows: TGTGCCAGCAGCTTGGATCGTGGGCAGTTTAATTCACCCCTCCACTTT. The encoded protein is CASSLDRGQFNSPLHF.

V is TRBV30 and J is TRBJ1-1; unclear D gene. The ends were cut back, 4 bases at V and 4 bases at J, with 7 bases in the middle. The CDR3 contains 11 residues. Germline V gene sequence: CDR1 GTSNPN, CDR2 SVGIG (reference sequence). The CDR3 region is CAWNTLTEAFF. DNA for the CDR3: TGTGCCTGGAATACGCTCACTGAAGCTTTCTTT.

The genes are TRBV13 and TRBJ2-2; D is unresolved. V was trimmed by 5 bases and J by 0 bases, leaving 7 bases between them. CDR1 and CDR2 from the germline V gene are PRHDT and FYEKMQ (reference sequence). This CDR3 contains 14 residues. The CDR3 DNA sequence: TGTGCCAGCAGCAAGACACCGAACACCGGGGAGCTGTTTTTT. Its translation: CASSKTPNTGELFF.

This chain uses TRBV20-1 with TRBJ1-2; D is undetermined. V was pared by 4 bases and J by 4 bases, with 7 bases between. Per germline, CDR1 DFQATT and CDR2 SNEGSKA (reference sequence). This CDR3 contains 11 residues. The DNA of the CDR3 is TGCAGTGCTACAGGCGCCTATGGCTACACCTTC. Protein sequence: CSATGAYGYTF.

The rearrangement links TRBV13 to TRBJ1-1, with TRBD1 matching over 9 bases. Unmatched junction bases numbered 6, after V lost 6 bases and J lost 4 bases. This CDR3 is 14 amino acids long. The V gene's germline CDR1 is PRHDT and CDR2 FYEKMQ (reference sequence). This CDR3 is CASSHRGQGTEAFF. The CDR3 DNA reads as TGTGCCAGCAGTCACAGGGGGCAGGGCACTGAAGCTTTCTTT.

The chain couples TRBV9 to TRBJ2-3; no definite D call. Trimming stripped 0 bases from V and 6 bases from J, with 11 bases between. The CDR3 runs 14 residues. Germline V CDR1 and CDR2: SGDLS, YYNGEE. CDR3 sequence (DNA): TGTGCCAGCAGCGTAGAGCTAGTCGGGGATACGCAGTATTTT. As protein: CASSVELVGDTQYF.

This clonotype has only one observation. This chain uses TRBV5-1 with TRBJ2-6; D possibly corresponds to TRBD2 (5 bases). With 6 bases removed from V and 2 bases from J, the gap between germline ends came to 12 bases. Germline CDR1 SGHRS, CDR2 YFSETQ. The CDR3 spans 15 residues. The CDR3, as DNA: TGCGCCAGCACCTACGACGGGGCTGGGGCCAACGTCCTGACTTTC. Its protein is CASTYDGAGANVLTF.

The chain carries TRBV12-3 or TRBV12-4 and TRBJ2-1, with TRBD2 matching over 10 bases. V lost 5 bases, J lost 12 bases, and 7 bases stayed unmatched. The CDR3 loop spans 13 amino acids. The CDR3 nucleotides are TGTGCCAGCAGTCCCCTGAGCGGGGGGGTGCAGTTCTTC. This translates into CASSPLSGGVQFF.

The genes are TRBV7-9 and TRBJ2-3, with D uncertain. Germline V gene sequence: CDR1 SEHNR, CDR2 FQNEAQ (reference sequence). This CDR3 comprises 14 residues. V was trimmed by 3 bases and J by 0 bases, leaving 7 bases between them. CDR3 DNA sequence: TGTGCCAGCAGCTTTACGGCCAGCACAGATACGCAGTATTTT. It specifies CASSFTASTDTQYF.

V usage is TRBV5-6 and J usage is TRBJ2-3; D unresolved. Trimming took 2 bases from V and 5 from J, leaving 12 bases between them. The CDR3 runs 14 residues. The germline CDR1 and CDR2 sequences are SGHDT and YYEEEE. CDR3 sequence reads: CASSFPSVVDTQYF. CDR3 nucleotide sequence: TGTGCCAGCAGCTTCCCCTCAGTCGTAGATACGCAGTATTTT.

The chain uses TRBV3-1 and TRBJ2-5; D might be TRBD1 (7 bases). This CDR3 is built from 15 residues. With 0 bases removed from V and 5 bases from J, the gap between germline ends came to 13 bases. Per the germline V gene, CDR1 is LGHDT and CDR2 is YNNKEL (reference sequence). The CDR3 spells CASSQDGGGGETQYF. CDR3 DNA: TGTGCCAGCAGCCAAGATGGAGGGGGCGGCGAGACCCAGTACTTC.

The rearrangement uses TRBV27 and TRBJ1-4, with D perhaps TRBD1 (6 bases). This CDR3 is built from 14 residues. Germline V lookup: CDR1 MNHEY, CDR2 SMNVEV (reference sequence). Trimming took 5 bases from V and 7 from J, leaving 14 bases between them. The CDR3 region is CASSTGAFREKLFF. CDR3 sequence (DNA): TGTGCCAGCAGTACGGGGGCGTTTCGTGAAAAACTGTTTTTT.

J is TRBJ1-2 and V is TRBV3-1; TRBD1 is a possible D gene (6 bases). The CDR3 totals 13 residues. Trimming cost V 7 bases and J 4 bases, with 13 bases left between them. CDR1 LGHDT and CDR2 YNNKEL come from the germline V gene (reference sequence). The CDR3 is CASTVGGSYGYTF. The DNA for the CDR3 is TGTGCCAGCACTGTGGGGGGCAGCTATGGCTACACCTTC.